This passage covers 24 T cell receptor beta chains from one sample sequenced in a study of CD8 T cells in Susac syndrome. RNA totalling about 0.45 to 1 ug underwent reverse transcription with random hexamers. One entry per CDR3 protein results from TCRdb running MiXCR on the immunoSEQ multiplex PCR reads. The data show approximately 120,000 distinct CDR3 sequences, around 94% seen once. The material sequenced was CD4+ T cells from PBMCs. These TCRs come from a human donor in good health.

This clonotype appeared a single time. This sequence joins TRBV3-1 and TRBJ2-1; 7 positions match TRBD2. Germline loops: CDR1 LGHDT, CDR2 YNNKEL (reference sequence). The V gene end was trimmed by 1 base and the J gene end by 6 bases; junction bases not matched to a gene: 3. CDR3 size: 14 residues. The CDR3 is CASSQVREGNEQFF. The CDR3 DNA is TGTGCCAGCAGCCAAGTCAGGGAGGGCAATGAGCAGTTCTTC.

The J gene is TRBJ2-2, the V gene TRBV7-2, with 8 nucleotides matching TRBD1. This CDR3 spans 15 amino acids. The germline V gene encodes CDR1 SGHTA and CDR2 FQGNSA. Trimming removed 7 bases from V and 6 bases from J; junction bases left unmatched: 10. The CDR3, as DNA: TGTGCCAGCACTTACGACAGGGGTGGCGCCGGGGAGCTGTTTTTT. Its protein is CASTYDRGGAGELFF.

The CDR3 DNA reads TGCAGTGCTAGTTTTAGGGGCCTCACTGAAGCTTTCTTT. It specifies CSASFRGLTEAFF. V is TRBV20-1 and J is TRBJ1-1; a possible D gene is TRBD1 (5 bases). Germline assignment: CDR1 DFQATT and CDR2 SNEGSKA (reference sequence). CDR3 size: 13 residues. V lost 3 bases and J 4 bases, leaving 12 bases between the germline ends.

V is TRBV5-1 and J is TRBJ2-1; the D gene is possibly TRBD2 (5 bases). Trimming stripped 1 base from V and 7 bases from J, with 15 bases between. The CDR3 length is 15 residues. The V gene's germline CDR1 is SGHRS and CDR2 YFSETQ. CDR3 amino acids: CASSLSLADSNEQFF. The CDR3 nucleotides are TGCGCCAGCAGCTTGAGTCTAGCCGATTCAAATGAGCAGTTCTTC.

V usage is TRBV20-1 and J usage is TRBJ1-2; TRBD1 matches 7 bases. Losses at the gene ends were 1 base for V and 7 bases for J; bases not matched to a gene: 9. CDR1 and CDR2 from the germline V gene are DFQATT and SNEGSKA (reference sequence). The CDR3 is made up of 14 amino acids. This chain's CDR3 is CSARVMTGSGGYTF. The CDR3 nucleotides read TGCAGTGCTAGAGTCATGACAGGGTCCGGTGGCTACACCTTC.

This clonotype was observed once. V usage is TRBV7-9 and J usage is TRBJ2-7, with TRBD2 identical over 15 bases. V lost 1 base and J lost 3; bases outside the gene matches: 1. The CDR3 is 16 amino acids. The germline V gene encodes CDR1 SEHNR and CDR2 FQNEAQ (reference sequence). DNA for the CDR3: TGTGCCAGCAGCTTAGGGGGACTAGCGGGAGGCTACGAGCAGTACTTC. Translating gives CASSLGGLAGGYEQYF. The variable domain in full, completed from reference TRBV7-9 and TRBJ2-7, reads DTGVSQNPRHKITKRGQNVTFRCDPISEHNRLYWYRQTLGQGPEFLTYFQNEAQLEKSRLLSDRFSAERPKGSFSTLEIQRTEQGDSAMYLCASSLGGLAGGYEQYFGPGTRLTVT.

This clonotype has only one observation. The gene calls are TRBV18 and TRBJ2-7; D remains unclear. V lost 1 base and J 6 bases, leaving 25 bases between the germline ends. Per germline, CDR1 KGHSH and CDR2 LQKENI. The CDR3 length is 18 residues. CDR3 in amino acids: CASSPRPLLTTTFREQYF. Here the CDR3 DNA reads TGTGCCAGCTCACCACGGCCTCTCTTGACCACCACCTTTCGCGAGCAGTACTTC.

The genes are TRBV19 and TRBJ2-2; TRBD1 might be the D (6 bases). Germline V CDR1 and CDR2: LNHDA, SQIVND (reference sequence). Between the trimmed V and J ends, which lost 8 bases and 1 base, there was a span of 23 bases. CDR3 length: 18 amino acids. CDR3 in amino acids: CASGRRQATNLNTGELFF. The CDR3 coding sequence is TGTGCCAGTGGTCGGCGACAGGCGACTAACCTGAACACCGGGGAGCTGTTTTTT.

The chain joins TRBV4-1 to TRBJ1-1, with D unresolved. Trimming removed 2 bases from V and 0 bases from J, with 7 bases in between. The CDR3 spans 14 residues. Germline-derived CDR1 and CDR2 are MGHRA and YSYEKL. The CDR3 region has the DNA TGCGCCAGCAGCCAATTCGCGGTGAACACTGAAGCTTTCTTT. Amino acids: CASSQFAVNTEAFF.

The chain couples TRBV29-1 to TRBJ2-3; 8 bases line up with TRBD1. The CDR3 is 12 amino acids. V lost 6 bases and J lost 4; bases outside the gene matches: 3. From germline, CDR1 is SQVTM and CDR2 ANQGSEA. CDR3 loop: CSVWTGPDTQYF. CDR3 sequence (DNA): TGCAGCGTCTGGACAGGGCCAGATACGCAGTATTTT.

The chain links TRBV5-1 to TRBJ2-3; TRBD2 aligns across 8 bases. V shed 4 bases, J shed 6 bases, and the junction held 13 bases outside the gene matches. The CDR3 is 16 amino acids. The V gene's germline CDR1 is SGHRS and CDR2 YFSETQ. The CDR3 sequence is CASSPRGAGVVDTQYF. The CDR3 DNA follows: TGCGCCAGCAGCCCCCGGGGAGCGGGAGTTGTTGATACGCAGTATTTT.

The CDR3 reads CSARDGAGSYTF. DNA for the CDR3: TGCAGTGCTAGAGATGGGGCTGGCTCCTACACCTTC. The chain carries TRBV20-1 and TRBJ1-2; weak D call: TRBD1 (5 bases). The CDR3 loop spans 12 amino acids. V lost 0 bases and J 10 bases, leaving 12 bases between the germline ends. CDR1 is DFQATT and CDR2 is SNEGSKA in the germline V gene (reference sequence).

V and J are TRBV20-1 and TRBJ2-2; D remains ambiguous. Between the trimmed V and J ends, which lost 6 bases and 2 bases, there was a span of 7 bases. CDR3 length equals 12 residues. Germline V gene sequence: CDR1 DFQATT, CDR2 SNEGSKA (reference sequence). The CDR3 nucleotides are TGCAGTGCGATGAGCAACACCGGGGAGCTGTTTTTT. This sequence encodes CSAMSNTGELFF.

V usage is TRBV29-1 and J usage is TRBJ2-5, with D unclear. The CDR3 spans 13 residues. Deletions cut 3 bases from V and 5 bases from J, with 13 bases between. Germline lookup yields CDR1 SQVTM and CDR2 ANQGSEA. CDR3 DNA sequence: TGCAGCGTTGATAAGGGCAAAAGGGAGACCCAGTACTTC. This encodes CSVDKGKRETQYF.

The V and J genes are TRBV29-1 and TRBJ1-2; a weak D match, TRBD1 (5 bases). The CDR3 extends over 10 amino acids. In germline, CDR1 is SQVTM, CDR2 ANQGSEA. Trimming shortened V by 7 bases and J by 6 bases, and 9 bases separated the two germline ends. The CDR3 nucleotides read TGCAGCGGGGGCAGCGATGGCTACACCTTC. Translation gives CSGGSDGYTF.

This sequence joins TRBV10-3 and TRBJ2-5, with a weak D call TRBD1 (6 bases). In germline, CDR1 is ENHRY, CDR2 SYGVKD. Trimming cost V 2 bases and J 2 bases, with 18 bases left between them. This CDR3 is built from 17 residues. The CDR3 sequence is CAISEGSDFRGQETQYF. DNA of the CDR3: TGTGCCATCAGTGAGGGGTCAGACTTTAGGGGGCAAGAGACCCAGTACTTC.

The chain links TRBV5-8 to TRBJ1-5; 8 positions agree with TRBD1. CDR1 SGHTS and CDR2 YDEGEE come from the germline V gene. V lost 4 bases, J lost 0 bases, and 6 bases stayed unmatched. The CDR3 sequence is 16 residues long. CDR3 in DNA: TGTGCCAGCAGCCCGGGACAGGCTTATAGCAATCAGCCCCAGCATTTT. Residues: CASSPGQAYSNQPQHF. The entire variable domain, with the rest obtained from reference TRBV5-8 and TRBJ1-5, is as follows: EAGVTQSPTHLIKTRGQQATLRCSPISGHTSVYWYQQALGLGLQFLLWYDEGEERNRGNFPPRFSGRQFPNYSSELNVNALELEDSALYLCASSPGQAYSNQPQHFGDGTRLSIL.

V is TRBV6-2 or TRBV6-3 and J is TRBJ2-7, with TRBD2 matching over 14 bases. The germline V gene encodes CDR1 MNHEY and CDR2 SVGEGT. With V trimmed by 6 bases and J by 2 bases, 15 bases remained unmatched. This CDR3 has 19 amino acids. The CDR3 DNA reads as TGTGCCAGCAGCTTCGGGACTAGCGGGAGCTACGGTTTCCCCTACGAGCAGTACTTC. Its translation is CASSFGTSGSYGFPYEQYF.

The chain uses TRBV6-5 and TRBJ2-5; 10 positions match TRBD2. This CDR3 has 16 residues. Germline V lookup: CDR1 MNHEY, CDR2 SVGAGI. V shed 0 bases, J shed 4 bases, and the junction held 5 bases outside the gene matches. The CDR3 reads CASSYSGLAGVETQYF. DNA for the CDR3: TGTGCCAGCAGTTACTCCGGCCTAGCGGGAGTAGAGACCCAGTACTTC.

The gene calls are TRBV5-4 and TRBJ1-2; the D is unclear. V was shortened by 0 bases and J by 6 bases, with 15 bases between the two germline ends. CDR3 length: 15 residues. Germline V gene lookup returns CDR1 SGHNT and CDR2 YYREEE (reference sequence). This CDR3 reads CASSLAGGGSNGYTF. CDR3 DNA: TGTGCCAGCAGCTTGGCCGGCGGAGGGTCGAATGGCTACACCTTC.

The V and J genes are TRBV4-1 and TRBJ1-1, with 8 bases identical to TRBD1. The junction had 11 bases not matched to a gene; V was cut back by 3 bases and J by 11 bases. Looked up from germline, CDR1 is MGHRA and CDR2 is YSYEKL. The CDR3 extends over 14 amino acids. CDR3 amino acids: CASSQSGTGPEAFF. The CDR3 coding sequence is TGCGCCAGCAGCCAGTCCGGGACAGGCCCCGAGGCTTTCTTT.

This clonotype was counted once. An end of the junction differs from the germline gene, which may be a read error. The V gene is TRBV7-8, the J gene TRBJ2-7; TRBD1 matches 8 bases. The CDR3 covers 16 residues. Germline V gene lookup returns CDR1 SGHVS and CDR2 FQNEAQ. The CDR3 here is CASSLVSGTGPSRGVF. The CDR3 DNA is TGTGCCAGCAGCTTAGTTTCCGGGACAGGCCCGTCGCGGGGCGTCTTC.

The chain carries TRBV12-2 and TRBJ1-1; the table's D call, TRBD1, was not checked against the DNA. TRBV12-2 is a documented pseudogene. The CDR3 is 16 residues long. CDR3 DNA: TGTGCAAGTCGCTTAGCGTCCCCCCAGCGGAACACTGAAGCTTTCTTT. Translation: CASRLASPQRNTEAFF.

This chain links TRBV11-2 with TRBJ2-7; 7 bases are a match to TRBD2. V dropped 5 bases and J dropped 2; count of bases not matched to a gene: 9. The CDR3 runs 15 residues. Germline CDR1 is SGHAT and CDR2 is FQNNGV. The CDR3 DNA reads as TGTGCCAGCAGCGTAATAGGGGACTACCCCTACGAGCAGTACTTC. Protein sequence: CASSVIGDYPYEQYF.